These 8 T cell receptor beta chains came from one sample sequenced in a study of shared clonotypes between healthy human individuals (dated by TCRdb to 2020 to 2021). The library was built by means of the immunoSEQ multiplex PCR assay. As stored in TCRdb, this immuneACCESS dataset retains in-frame rearrangements with V and J assigned. A fraction of the clones does not appear; measured against another copy, unresolved V genes explain less than half of the discrepancy, and the remainder lacks a known reason. The sample contains some 1,400,000 clones, around 97% of them found a single time. More than 0.9% of the sample goes to the ten largest clones. Input material: naive CD4+ T cells sorted from blood. Read against the paper, the sample's cell subset or site label means: CD45RA+ positively selected. These receptors were obtained from a man aged 30 to 45 in good health.

This rearrangement joins TRBV27 to TRBJ2-7; D remains ambiguous. Between the trimmed V and J ends, which lost 3 bases and 5 bases, there was a span of 11 bases. Germline lookup yields CDR1 MNHEY and CDR2 SMNVEV (reference sequence). The CDR3 has 13 amino acids. This CDR3 reads CASSFTPSHEQYF. The CDR3 DNA is TGTGCCAGCAGTTTCACTCCCTCTCACGAGCAGTACTTC.

The chain employs TRBV5-4 and TRBJ1-2; 8 bases are a match to TRBD1. The CDR3 has 18 residues. V shed 3 bases and J 3 bases; nucleotides not matched to a gene: 16. Looked up from germline, CDR1 is SGHNT and CDR2 is YYREEE (reference sequence). Here the CDR3 DNA reads TGTGCCAGCAGCTCCCCTGGGCAGGGGGCGTTGTTAGACTATGGCTACACCTTC. This encodes CASSSPGQGALLDYGYTF.

V usage is TRBV7-9 and J usage is TRBJ1-1; TRBD1 matches at 7 bases. The CDR3 extends over 17 amino acids. Per the germline V gene, CDR1 is SEHNR and CDR2 is FQNEAQ (reference sequence). Losses at the gene ends were 5 bases for V and 0 bases for J; bases not matched to a gene: 12. The CDR3 DNA sequence: TGTGCCAGCAGCCACGGGGACAGCCCCGAGATGAACACTGAAGCTTTCTTT. Protein sequence: CASSHGDSPEMNTEAFF.

V and J are TRBV5-1 and TRBJ1-1; 8 nucleotides align to TRBD1. Germline CDR1 is SGHRS and CDR2 is YFSETQ. Germline trimming cut 5 bases from V and 6 bases from J; bases unmatched to any gene: 9. The CDR3 contains 14 residues. Written as DNA, the CDR3 is TGCGCCAGCAGTCTGGACAGGGCCCGCGCTGAAGCTTTCTTT. Translating gives CASSLDRARAEAFF.

The J gene is TRBJ2-3, the V gene TRBV7-8; 12 nucleotides match TRBD2. After removal of 4 bases from V and 0 bases from J, the junction contained 2 bases not matched to a gene. The CDR3 contains 16 residues. Germline loops: CDR1 SGHVS, CDR2 FQNEAQ. The CDR3 here is CASSWTSGTSTDTQYF. CDR3 nucleotides: TGTGCCAGCAGCTGGACTAGCGGGACTAGCACAGATACGCAGTATTTT.

Comment on this clone: Different DNA sequences within this sample yield the same CDR3. V and J are TRBV18 and TRBJ2-1; 9 bases are shared with TRBD2. CDR1 and CDR2 from the germline V gene are KGHSH and LQKENI. This CDR3 has 15 residues. Losses at the gene ends were 4 bases for V and 4 bases for J; bases not matched to a gene: 5. The CDR3 here is CASSRTSGPYNEQFF. The CDR3 DNA follows: TGTGCCAGCTCACGAACTAGCGGGCCGTACAATGAGCAGTTCTTC.

The chain combines TRBV5-1 with TRBJ1-5; 7 bases are a match to TRBD1. Germline CDR1 is SGHRS and CDR2 is YFSETQ. After removal of 4 bases from V and 0 bases from J, the junction contained 4 bases not matched to a gene. The CDR3 length is 15 residues. Here the CDR3 reads CASSSTGVSNQPQHF. The CDR3 DNA reads TGCGCCAGCAGCAGTACAGGGGTTAGCAATCAGCCCCAGCATTTT. The whole variable domain, filled in from reference TRBV5-1 and TRBJ1-5, reads KAGVTQTPRYLIKTRGQQVTLSCSPISGHRSVSWYQQTPGQGLQFLFEYFSETQRNKGNFPGRFSGRQFSNSRSEMNVSTLELGDSALYLCASSSTGVSNQPQHFGDGTRLSIL.

The CDR3 is CASSQVMGTPEAFF. In nucleotides, the CDR3 is TGCGCCAGCAGCCAAGTAATGGGCACCCCTGAAGCTTTCTTT. This chain joins TRBV4-1 and TRBJ1-1, with D unclear. The V and J ends lost 1 base and 6 bases respectively, with 12 bases between them. The CDR3 is 14 amino acids. CDR1 is MGHRA, CDR2 YSYEKL, per germline.